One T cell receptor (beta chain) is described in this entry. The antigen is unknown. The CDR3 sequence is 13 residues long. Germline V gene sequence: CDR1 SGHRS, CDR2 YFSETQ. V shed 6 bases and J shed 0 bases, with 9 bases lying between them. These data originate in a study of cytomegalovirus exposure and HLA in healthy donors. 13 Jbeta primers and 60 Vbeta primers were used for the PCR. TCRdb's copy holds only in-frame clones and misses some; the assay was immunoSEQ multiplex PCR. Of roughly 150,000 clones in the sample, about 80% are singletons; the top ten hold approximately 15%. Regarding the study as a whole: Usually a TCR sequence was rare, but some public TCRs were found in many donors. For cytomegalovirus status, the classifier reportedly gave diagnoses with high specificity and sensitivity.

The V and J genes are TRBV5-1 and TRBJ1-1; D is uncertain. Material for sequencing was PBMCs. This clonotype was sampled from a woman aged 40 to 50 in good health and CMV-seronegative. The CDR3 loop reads CASTRTVNTEAFF. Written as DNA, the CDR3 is TGCGCCAGCACCAGAACCGTGAACACTGAAGCTTTCTTT.